This T cell receptor (beta chain) was retrieved from a study of blood T cells in healthy people across ages. Study context: Per two T cells, about one barcoded beta molecule was captured through template switching.

Alongside a J-beta primer mix, a sample-barcoded 5' primer served in a second PCR lasting about 7 to 11 cycles. Each cDNA molecule carried a tag from a template-switch adaptor that contained 12 random nucleotides. TCRdb reanalysed the 5' RACE reads using MiXCR and keeps one entry per CDR3 protein. Seen here are 710,000 or so distinct CDR3 sequences, roughly 30% observed once, and the top ten hold over 15%. Donation came from healthy Caucasian individuals in Russia who were aged 6 to 90. The CDR3 runs to 14 residues. Trimming took off 3 bases at V and 5 bases at J, with 12 bases between the two ends. CDR1 is SGHTA, CDR2 FQGNSA, per germline. Broader study findings: Any changes in expanded clonotypes were possibly confounded, as donor CMV status remained unknown.

A note on this clonotype: Its antigen is unidentified.

Sequences were obtained from blood. This receptor was identified in a woman aged 80 or over in good health. The chain links TRBV7-2 to TRBJ2-3; D not certain. The chain's CDR3 is CASSLERRVDTQYF. Written as DNA, the CDR3 is TGTGCCAGCAGCTTGGAACGAAGGGTAGATACGCAGTATTTT.